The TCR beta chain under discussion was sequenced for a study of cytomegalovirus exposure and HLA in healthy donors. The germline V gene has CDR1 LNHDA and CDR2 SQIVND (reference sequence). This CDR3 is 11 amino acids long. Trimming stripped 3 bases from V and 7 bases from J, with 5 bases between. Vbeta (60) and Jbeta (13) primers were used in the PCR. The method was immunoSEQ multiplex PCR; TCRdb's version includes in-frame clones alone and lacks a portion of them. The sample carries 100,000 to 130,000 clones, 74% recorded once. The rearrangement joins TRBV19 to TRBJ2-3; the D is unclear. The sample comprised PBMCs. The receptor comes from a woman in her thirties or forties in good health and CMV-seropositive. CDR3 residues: CASSIRNTQYF. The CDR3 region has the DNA TGTGCCAGTAGTATCAGGAATACGCAGTATTTT.